This T cell receptor beta chain was observed in a study of blood T cell repertoires in COVID-19. The participants were between roughly 18 and 89 years old and came from 24 US areas. Cohort assignment relied on participant-reported clinical history. Deletions cut 9 bases from V and 0 bases from J, with 8 bases between. CDR3 length: 12 residues. CDR1 and CDR2 from the germline V gene are SNHLY and FYNNEI. In the original analysis: By means of reference gene primer amplification, nucleated cell counts were estimated. Only in-frame clones appear in the TCRdb table, and some are missing; sequencing was by immunoSEQ multiplex PCR. The DNA gave D and trimming, while V, J and clone size come from that table. The sample lists roughly 430,000 clones; 88% were seen once.

The TCR was taken from a woman in her forties with acute COVID-19. The rearrangement links TRBV2 to TRBJ1-1, with D uncertain. The sample taken for sequencing was PBMCs or T cells enriched from blood (not recorded which). CDR3: CASTEMNTEAFF. For the CDR3, the DNA is TGTGCCAGTACAGAGATGAACACTGAAGCTTTCTTT.